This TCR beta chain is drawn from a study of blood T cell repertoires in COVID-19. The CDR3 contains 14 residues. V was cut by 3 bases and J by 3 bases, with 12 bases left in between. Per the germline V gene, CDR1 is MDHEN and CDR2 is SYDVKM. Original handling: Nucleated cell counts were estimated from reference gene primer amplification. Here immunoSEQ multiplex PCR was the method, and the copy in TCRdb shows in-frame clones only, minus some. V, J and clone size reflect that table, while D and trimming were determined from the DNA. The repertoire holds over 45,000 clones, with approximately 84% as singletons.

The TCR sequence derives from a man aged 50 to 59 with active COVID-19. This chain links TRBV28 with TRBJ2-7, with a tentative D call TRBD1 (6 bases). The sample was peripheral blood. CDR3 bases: TGTGCCAGCAGTTTCCTTCCCAGGGGCTACGAGCAGTACTTC. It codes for CASSFLPRGYEQYF. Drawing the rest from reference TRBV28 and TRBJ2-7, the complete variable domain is DVKVTQSSRYLVKRTGEKVFLECVQDMDHENMFWYRQDPGLGLRLIYFSYDVKMKEKGDIPEGYSVSREKKERFSLILESASTNQTSMYLCASSFLPRGYEQYFGPGTRLTVT.